Following are 25 T cell receptor beta chains from one sample sequenced in a study of blood T cell repertoires in COVID-19. This table comes from immunoSEQ multiplex PCR, and its TCRdb copy is limited to in-frame clones, with some not included. The data show some 100,000 clones, 80% to 90% seen once. Sample: PBMCs or T cells enriched from blood (not recorded which). The source is a woman aged 45-60 years who had recovered from COVID-19.

The rearrangement uses TRBV5-1 and TRBJ2-5, with 11 bases fitting TRBD2. The CDR3 consists of 17 residues. Germline values: CDR1 SGHRS, CDR2 YFSETQ. J gave up 1 base and V 5 bases, and 10 bases lay outside the gene matches. CDR3 nucleotide sequence: TGCGCCAGCAGTGCCTCACGACTAGCGGGATTCCAAGAGACCCAGTACTTC. Protein sequence: CASSASRLAGFQETQYF.

The V call is TRBV7-3, the J call TRBJ2-2; the D gene is possibly TRBD1 (6 bases). V lost 1 base and J 7 bases, leaving 7 bases between the germline ends. This CDR3 is 13 amino acids long. Germline V gene sequence: CDR1 SGHTA, CDR2 FQGTGA. The CDR3 region has the DNA TGTGCCAGCAGCTTAATACAGGGCGGGGAGCTGTTTTTT. Translation: CASSLIQGGELFF.

The chain combines TRBV5-1 with TRBJ1-2; D is unclear. V shed 7 bases and J shed 3 bases, with 13 bases lying between them. The germline CDR1 and CDR2 sequences are SGHRS and YFSETQ. This CDR3 has 13 amino acids. CDR3 amino acids: CASSLDGDYGYTF. The CDR3 DNA is TGCGCCAGCTCGTTAGACGGGGACTATGGCTACACCTTC.

The chain has TRBV12-3 or TRBV12-4 and TRBJ1-1; tentatively, D is TRBD1 (5 bases). The CDR3 is made up of 12 amino acids. The V gene lost 4 bases and the J gene lost 5 bases, with 8 bases spanning the gap. This CDR3 is CASSSGETEAFF. Written as DNA, the CDR3 is TGTGCCAGCAGTTCGGGGGAAACTGAAGCTTTCTTT.

The chain is built from TRBV4-1 and TRBJ1-2; possible D gene TRBD1, 6 bases. Germline-derived CDR1 and CDR2 are MGHRA and YSYEKL. This CDR3 contains 15 residues. V shed 0 bases and J shed 3 bases, with 11 bases lying between them. The CDR3 DNA is TGCGCCAGCAGCCAAGATTCTGGGGGCTACTATGGCTACACCTTC. Protein product: CASSQDSGGYYGYTF.

The CDR3 nucleotides read TGTGCCAGCAGCTTGATGGCGGGGAGCACCGGGGAGCTGTTTTTT. Translated, it gives CASSLMAGSTGELFF. V and J are TRBV5-4 and TRBJ2-2; a possible D gene is TRBD2 (6 bases). The CDR3 is made up of 15 amino acids. The V and J ends lost 1 base and 4 bases respectively, with 11 bases between them. The germline CDR1 and CDR2 sequences are SGHNT and YYREEE (reference sequence).

The chain couples TRBV28 to TRBJ1-2, with TRBD1 as a possible D gene (6 bases). Trimming pared 6 bases from V and 1 base from J, leaving 15 bases between. There are 15 residues in the CDR3. The V gene's germline CDR1 is MDHEN and CDR2 SYDVKM. The CDR3 coding sequence is TGTGCCAGCAGATTCCGCTTGGACAGTAACTATGGCTACACCTTC. Translation: CASRFRLDSNYGYTF.

The chain recombines TRBV18 with TRBJ2-5, with 10 bases lining up with TRBD1. The CDR3 is 18 residues long. Losses at the gene ends were 3 bases for V and 1 base for J; bases not matched to a gene: 11. CDR1 KGHSH and CDR2 LQKENI come from the germline V gene. The CDR3 nucleotides are TGTGCCAGCTCACCGCTTTGGACAGGGGGTTCGGGCCAAGAGACCCAGTACTTC. Encoded protein: CASSPLWTGGSGQETQYF.

This clone turned up a few times. The chain combines TRBV7-9 with TRBJ2-2; maybe TRBD1 (5 bases). Germline CDR1 is SEHNR and CDR2 is FQNEAQ (reference sequence). V lost 3 bases, J lost 4 bases, and 18 bases lay in between. The CDR3 covers 17 residues. Here the CDR3 reads CASSFKGALTGTGELFF. Here the CDR3 DNA reads TGTGCCAGCAGCTTTAAAGGGGCCTTGACGGGCACCGGGGAGCTGTTTTTT.

This clone appeared a single time. This chain's CDR3 is CASSPLTGGNYGYTF. The CDR3 nucleotides are TGCGCCAGCAGTCCCCTGACAGGAGGAAACTATGGCTACACCTTC. J is TRBJ1-2 and V is TRBV5-1; a possible D gene is TRBD1 (6 bases). Trimming took off 5 bases at V and 2 bases at J, with 16 bases between the two ends. CDR1 and CDR2 (germline): SGHRS, YFSETQ. There are 15 residues in the CDR3. Full variable domain (remainder filled in from reference TRBV5-1 and TRBJ1-2): KAGVTQTPRYLIKTRGQQVTLSCSPISGHRSVSWYQQTPGQGLQFLFEYFSETQRNKGNFPGRFSGRQFSNSRSEMNVSTLELGDSALYLCASSPLTGGNYGYTFGSGTRLTVV.

The V and J genes are TRBV18 and TRBJ2-1; D not resolved. Trimming took 4 bases from V and 0 from J, leaving 13 bases between them. Germline V gene data show CDR1 as KGHSH and CDR2 as LQKENI. The CDR3 runs 16 residues. The CDR3 protein is CASSLTPPTSYNEQFF. CDR3 in DNA: TGTGCCAGCTCACTGACTCCTCCGACCTCCTACAATGAGCAGTTCTTC.

The V gene is TRBV19, the J gene TRBJ1-6; 10 bases are a match to TRBD1. Germline CDR1 reads LNHDA; CDR2 reads SQIVND (reference sequence). This CDR3 is built from 17 residues. Losses at the gene ends were 4 bases for V and 0 bases for J; bases not matched to a gene: 3. As DNA, the CDR3 is TGTGCCAGTAGTACCTGGACAGGGGGCTCCTATAATTCACCCCTCCACTTT. It is translated as CASSTWTGGSYNSPLHF.

The genes are TRBV5-8 and TRBJ2-7; 8 bases are a match to TRBD2. V lost 0 bases to trimming and J lost 0 bases; unmatched junction nucleotides: 17. Germline CDR1 is SGHTS and CDR2 is YDEGEE. This CDR3 contains 20 residues. The CDR3 here is CASSLGLARNEVLSSYEQYF. As DNA, the CDR3 is TGTGCCAGCAGCTTGGGACTAGCGCGCAACGAAGTATTGAGCTCCTACGAGCAGTACTTC.

The chain joins TRBV20-1 to TRBJ2-7; D not certain. CDR3 length: 13 residues. Germline-derived CDR1 and CDR2 are DFQATT and SNEGSKA (reference sequence). The V and J ends lost 3 bases and 3 bases respectively, with 12 bases between them. For the CDR3, the DNA is TGCAGTGCTAGTGGGCCCGGCGGCTACGAGCAGTACTTC. Amino acid sequence: CSASGPGGYEQYF.

There are a few counts of this clone. The chain couples TRBV7-9 to TRBJ1-4; 7 positions match TRBD1. V lost 4 bases, J lost 6 bases, and 5 bases stayed unmatched. The CDR3 is 14 amino acids. The germline V gene has CDR1 SEHNR and CDR2 FQNEAQ (reference sequence). Here the CDR3 reads CASSSAQGDEKLFF. The CDR3 coding sequence is TGTGCCAGCAGCTCCGCCCAGGGGGATGAAAAACTGTTTTTT.

CDR3 region: CAWSVGTGYEQYF. The CDR3 bases are TGTGCCTGGAGTGTCGGCACGGGGTACGAGCAGTACTTC. This sequence joins TRBV30 and TRBJ2-7; D perhaps matches TRBD2 (5 bases). Germline CDR1 reads GTSNPN; CDR2 reads SVGIG (reference sequence). V dropped 0 bases and J dropped 4 bases, with 10 bases sitting between them. This CDR3 is built from 13 residues.

This chain connects TRBV27 to TRBJ1-5, with a weak D call TRBD1 (5 bases). The V end was cut by 6 bases, the J end by 7 bases, with 16 bases between. The length of the CDR3 is 14 residues. The germline gives CDR1 MNHEY, CDR2 SMNVEV (reference sequence). The CDR3 DNA reads TGTGCCAGCAGCCCAGGCGGGGGAGGGCAGCCCCAGCATTTT. It translates to CASSPGGGGQPQHF.

This chain connects TRBV5-1 to TRBJ1-4; 7 positions match TRBD1. The CDR3 is 14 amino acids. Looked up from germline, CDR1 is SGHRS and CDR2 is YFSETQ. Trimming at V came to 6 bases and at J to 6 bases, leaving 8 bases not matched to a gene. The CDR3 sequence is CASTPGGPYEKLFF. DNA of the CDR3: TGCGCCAGCACCCCAGGGGGGCCTTATGAAAAACTGTTTTTT.

This chain connects TRBV27 to TRBJ2-1; TRBD1 aligns across 7 bases. CDR1 and CDR2 from the germline V gene are MNHEY and SMNVEV (reference sequence). Trimming removed 4 bases from V and 3 bases from J; junction bases left unmatched: 9. The CDR3 extends over 16 amino acids. DNA of the CDR3: TGTGCCAGCAGTTCGTCTCGACAGGGAAACTACAATGAGCAGTTCTTC. Translating gives CASSSSRQGNYNEQFF.

The chain is built from TRBV2 and TRBJ1-2, with unresolved D. The CDR3 is 13 amino acids. V was shortened by 4 bases and J by 3 bases, with 9 bases between the two germline ends. Germline V CDR1 and CDR2: SNHLY, FYNNEI. The CDR3 here is CASSVGSYYGYTF. CDR3 bases: TGTGCCAGCAGTGTTGGGAGCTACTATGGCTACACCTTC.

This chain links TRBV27 with TRBJ2-3; unclear D gene. The length of the CDR3 is 13 residues. V was cut by 5 bases and J by 10 bases, with 16 bases left in between. Germline CDR1 reads MNHEY; CDR2 reads SMNVEV (reference sequence). The CDR3 is CASSLTILHAQYF. CDR3 nucleotides: TGTGCCAGCAGTCTCACCATACTCCATGCGCAGTATTTT.

This chain joins TRBV27 and TRBJ2-3, with D tentatively TRBD2 (5 bases). The CDR3 extends over 15 amino acids. The germline CDR1 and CDR2 sequences are MNHEY and SMNVEV (reference sequence). Trimming took off 4 bases at V and 6 bases at J, with 17 bases between the two ends. As DNA, the CDR3 is TGTGCCAGCAGTTCCCCCTCCGTGGGAGTCGATACGCAGTATTTT. It is translated as CASSSPSVGVDTQYF.

V gene TRBV24-1 combines with J gene TRBJ1-2, with D possibly being TRBD1 (6 bases). The CDR3 runs 14 residues. V was cut by 2 bases and J by 8 bases, with 14 bases left in between. Germline values: CDR1 KGHDR, CDR2 SFDVKD. CDR3: CATSDSTGFGGYTF. CDR3 in DNA: TGTGCCACCAGTGATTCAACAGGGTTTGGCGGCTACACCTTC.

The gene calls are TRBV2 and TRBJ1-5, with 7 bases matching TRBD1. The CDR3 is 16 amino acids. The trim removed 2 bases at V and 4 bases at J, leaving 8 bases unmatched. The V gene's germline CDR1 is SNHLY and CDR2 FYNNEI. The CDR3 DNA sequence: TGTGCCAGCAGTGAATTGGATGACAGGGAAAATCAGCCCCAGCATTTT. Translating it yields CASSELDDRENQPQHF. The full variable domain, completed using reference TRBV2 and TRBJ1-5, is EPEVTQTPSHQVTQMGQEVILRCVPISNHLYFYWYRQILGQKVEFLVSFYNNEISEKSEIFDDQFSVERPDGSNFTLKIRSTKLEDSAMYFCASSELDDRENQPQHFGDGTRLSIL.

This chain links TRBV27 with TRBJ2-7; the match to TRBD1 covers 10 bases. Trimming cost V 7 bases and J 2 bases; bases outside gene matches: 17. The CDR3 is 18 residues long. CDR1 and CDR2 (germline): MNHEY, SMNVEV (reference sequence). The CDR3 DNA reads as TGTGCCAGCAAGGCCCCGGGGACAGGGGCAATTGGGACCTACGAGCAGTACTTC. Amino acid sequence: CASKAPGTGAIGTYEQYF.